This is a list of T cell receptor beta chains from one sample in a study of lymphopenia after photon versus proton radiotherapy. Sequenced by immunoSEQ multiplex PCR; TCRdb stores in-frame clones only, minus some. In the table there are 83,000 or so clones, around 80% of which are singletons. The starting material was peripheral blood, obtained from a patient treated with proton-based radiotherapy. These receptors were taken from a man aged 55 to 70 with pancreatic cancer. The CDR3 runs from the conserved cysteine through the conserved F or W. A D gene is named only where the DNA matches it firmly. Clone size is given for some rows only: seen once, a few or many times, or a class if the clone is expanded.

cdr3_aa cdr3_nt d_call v_call clone_size j_call
CAWNTGTGHYEQYF TGTGCCTGGAACACCGGGACAGGCCACTACGAGCAGTACTTC TRBD1 TRBV30 . TRBJ2-7
CASSQTGPNEQFF TGTGCCAGCAGCCAAACAGGCCCCAATGAGCAGTTCTTC . TRBV7-9 . TRBJ2-1
CASSLWGRNSYNEQFF TGTGCCAGCAGTTTATGGGGACGGAACTCCTACAATGAGCAGTTCTTC . TRBV27 . TRBJ2-1
CASSEDRGTYEQYF TGTGCCAGCAGCGAGGACAGGGGGACCTACGAGCAGTACTTC TRBD1 TRBV5-4 . TRBJ2-7
CASSQTDGGEQFF TGTGCCAGCAGTCAAACTGACGGGGGTGAGCAGTTCTTC . TRBV27 few TRBJ2-1
CASSLDGLPETEQFF TGTGCCAGCAGCTTGGACGGCCTACCCGAGACCGAGCAGTTCTTC . TRBV5-4 . TRBJ2-1
CAARDRGTEKLFF TGTGCCGCCCGGGACAGGGGAACCGAAAAACTGTTTTTT TRBD1 TRBV19 . TRBJ1-4
CASSPDRGAYNEQFF TGTGCCAGCAGCCCCGACAGGGGGGCCTACAATGAGCAGTTCTTC TRBD1 TRBV14 . TRBJ2-1
CASSPASGNTIYF TGTGCCAGCAGTCCAGCAAGTGGAAACACCATATATTTT . TRBV25-1 . TRBJ1-3
CASSFTGGEQFF TGTGCCAGCAGCTTCACAGGGGGTGAGCAGTTCTTC TRBD1 TRBV5-6 . TRBJ2-1
CASSLGVSQPQHF TGTGCCAGCAGCTTAGGGGTCTCACAGCCCCAGCATTTT . TRBV11-2 . TRBJ1-5
CASSQDRLAGGGSIQYF TGCGCCAGCAGCCAAGATCGACTAGCGGGAGGAGGAAGCATTCAGTACTTC TRBD2 TRBV4-3 . TRBJ2-4
CAGQAQETQYF TGTGCCGGACAGGCCCAAGAGACCCAGTACTTC TRBD1 TRBV7-9 . TRBJ2-5
CASGTSGSLNEQFF TGTGCCAGCGGGACTAGCGGGAGTCTGAATGAGCAGTTCTTC TRBD2 TRBV7-9 . TRBJ2-1
CASSEWGTEAFF TGTGCCAGCAGTGAGTGGGGAACTGAAGCTTTCTTT . TRBV6-1 . TRBJ1-1
CASSLVGSFYEQYF TGCGCCAGCAGCTTGGTTGGGAGTTTCTACGAGCAGTACTTC . TRBV5-1 . TRBJ2-7
CASIWTGAVTEAFF TGTGCCAGTATATGGACAGGGGCAGTGACTGAAGCTTTCTTT TRBD1 TRBV19 . TRBJ1-1
CSAQGYTEAFF TGCAGTGCTCAGGGCTACACTGAAGCTTTCTTT . TRBV20-1 . TRBJ1-1
CSVVTSAGTQYF TGCAGCGTTGTGACTAGCGCGGGGACCCAGTACTTC TRBD2 TRBV29-1 . TRBJ2-5
CASSFGRSSYEQYF TGTGCCAGCAGCTTCGGCCGGAGCTCCTACGAGCAGTACTTC . TRBV7-9 . TRBJ2-7
CASSLEGRGSGELFF TGTGCCAGCAGCTTAGAGGGCAGGGGATCCGGGGAGCTGTTTTTT . TRBV11-3 . TRBJ2-2
CASSPFQAGVTYNEQFF TGCGCCAGCAGCCCCTTCCAAGCGGGAGTTACGTACAATGAGCAGTTCTTC TRBD2 TRBV4-1 . TRBJ2-1
CASSYSETYGYTF TGTGCCAGCAGTTACTCGGAGACCTATGGCTACACCTTC . TRBV6-5 . TRBJ1-2
CASSLLRAGAPNEQFF TGCGCCAGCAGCTTGCTGAGGGCAGGGGCCCCCAATGAGCAGTTCTTC . TRBV5-1 . TRBJ2-1
CASSINDRLYGYTF TGTGCCAGCAGTATAAATGACAGACTCTATGGCTACACCTTC . TRBV28 . TRBJ1-2
CASSVASGRADEQFF TGCGCCAGCAGCGTGGCTAGCGGGAGGGCCGATGAGCAGTTCTTC TRBD2 TRBV5-1 . TRBJ2-1
CASSLRKNRLTDTQYF TGTGCCAGCAGCTTAAGGAAGAATAGGTTGACAGATACGCAGTATTTT . TRBV11-3 . TRBJ2-3
CASSLAGSSAGYEQYF TGCGCCAGCAGCTTGGCCGGATCTAGCGCCGGCTACGAGCAGTACTTC . TRBV5-1 . TRBJ2-7
CASSPGRGDQPQHF TGTGCCAGCTCACCGGGGCGAGGCGATCAGCCCCAGCATTTT . TRBV18 . TRBJ1-5
CASSLGTGRLNTIYF TGTGCCAGCAGCTTAGGGACAGGGAGATTAAACACCATATATTTT TRBD1 TRBV7-8 . TRBJ1-3
CASTKGYGYTF TGTGCCAGCACCAAGGGCTATGGCTACACCTTC . TRBV6-5 few TRBJ1-2
CASRVGVEQYF TGTGCCAGCAGGGTGGGGGTCGAGCAGTACTTC . TRBV6-6 few TRBJ2-7
CASSSEGALGNTIYF TGTGCCAGCAGCTCAGAGGGGGCGCTTGGAAACACCATATATTTT TRBD1 TRBV7-2 . TRBJ1-3
CASSLRGGKSSGNTIYF TGTGCCAGCAGCCTACGTGGCGGCAAGTCATCTGGAAACACCATATATTTT . TRBV7-9 . TRBJ1-3
CASSIRGTSGVTGEQFF TGTGCCAGCAGCATCAGGGGGACTAGCGGGGTGACGGGTGAGCAGTTCTTC TRBD2 TRBV5-5 . TRBJ2-1
CASSLAGASNQPQHF TGTGCCAGCAGCTTAGCAGGGGCCAGCAATCAGCCCCAGCATTTT . TRBV7-8 . TRBJ1-5
CASSLGQTKNIQYF TGTGCCAGCAGCTTAGGACAGACTAAAAACATTCAGTACTTC . TRBV7-8 . TRBJ2-4
CASSSNPRTRTGELFF TGTGCCAGCAGCTCGAACCCTAGGACTAGAACCGGGGAGCTGTTTTTT TRBD2 TRBV27 once TRBJ2-2
CATWDGKMNTEAFF TGTGCCACATGGGACGGCAAAATGAACACTGAAGCTTTCTTT . TRBV6-5 . TRBJ1-1
CASSLHRDRGGNEQFF TGTGCCAGCAGCTTGCACCGGGACAGGGGGGGTAATGAGCAGTTCTTC TRBD1 TRBV7-6 . TRBJ2-1
CATSRGGVGAGGGYTF TGTGCCACCAGCAGAGGCGGGGTTGGCGCGGGCGGCGGCTACACCTTC . TRBV15 . TRBJ1-2
CASSVNTDTQYF TGCGCCAGCAGCGTCAACACAGATACGCAGTATTTT . TRBV5-1 . TRBJ2-3
CASSLVAADEQFF TGTGCCAGCAGCTTGGTAGCGGCGGATGAGCAGTTCTTC . TRBV5-6 . TRBJ2-1
CASSPRGPGTEAFF TGTGCCAGCAGTCCGAGGGGGCCGGGGACTGAAGCTTTCTTT TRBD1 TRBV6-5 . TRBJ1-1
CASSLAQGDTGELFF TGCGCCAGCAGCTTGGCACAGGGGGACACCGGGGAGCTGTTTTTT TRBD1 TRBV5-1 . TRBJ2-2
CASRDRDNQPQHF TGTGCCAGTAGGGACAGGGACAATCAGCCCCAGCATTTT TRBD1 TRBV19 . TRBJ1-5
CASSLSPGLYEQYF TGCGCCAGCAGCCTCAGCCCGGGATTGTACGAGCAGTACTTC . TRBV5-1 . TRBJ2-7
CASSPEGTVKAFF TGTGCCAGCAGCCCTGAAGGGACCGTGAAAGCTTTCTTT . TRBV9 . TRBJ1-1
CASKTSGRTGELFF TGTGCCAGCAAGACTAGCGGGAGGACCGGGGAGCTGTTTTTT TRBD2 TRBV28 . TRBJ2-2
CASSLAPYRGRGRETQYF TGTGCCAGCAGCTTAGCCCCGTACAGGGGGCGGGGGAGGGAGACCCAGTACTTC TRBD1 TRBV7-2 . TRBJ2-5
CASSQSRGRTSEAFF TGTGCCAGCAGCCAAAGCCGGGGGCGGACAAGTGAAGCTTTCTTT . TRBV6-1 . TRBJ1-1
CASSPSGVGGTEAFF TGTGCCAGCAGCCCTTCCGGGGTTGGGGGCACTGAAGCTTTCTTT . TRBV7-8 . TRBJ1-1
CASSEGTPGASNQPQHF TGTGCCAGCAGTGAGGGGACTCCTGGCGCTAGCAATCAGCCCCAGCATTTT . TRBV6-1 . TRBJ1-5